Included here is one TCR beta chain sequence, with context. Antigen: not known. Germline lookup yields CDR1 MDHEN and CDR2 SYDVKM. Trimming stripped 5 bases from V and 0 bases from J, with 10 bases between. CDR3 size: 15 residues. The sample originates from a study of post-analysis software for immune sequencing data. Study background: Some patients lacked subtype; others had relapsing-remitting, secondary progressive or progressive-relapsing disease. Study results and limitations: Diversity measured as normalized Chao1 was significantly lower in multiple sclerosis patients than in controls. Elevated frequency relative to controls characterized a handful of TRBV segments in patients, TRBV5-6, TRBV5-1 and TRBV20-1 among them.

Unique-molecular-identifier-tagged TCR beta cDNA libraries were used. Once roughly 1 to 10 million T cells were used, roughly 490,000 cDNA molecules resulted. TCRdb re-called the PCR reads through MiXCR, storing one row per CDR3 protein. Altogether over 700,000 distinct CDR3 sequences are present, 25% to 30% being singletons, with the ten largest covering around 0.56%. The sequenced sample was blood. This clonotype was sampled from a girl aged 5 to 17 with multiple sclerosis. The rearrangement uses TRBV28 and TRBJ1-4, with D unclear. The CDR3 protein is CASSPPSPTNEKLFF. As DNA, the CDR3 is TGTGCCAGCAGTCCTCCTTCTCCAACTAATGAAAAACTGTTTTTT.